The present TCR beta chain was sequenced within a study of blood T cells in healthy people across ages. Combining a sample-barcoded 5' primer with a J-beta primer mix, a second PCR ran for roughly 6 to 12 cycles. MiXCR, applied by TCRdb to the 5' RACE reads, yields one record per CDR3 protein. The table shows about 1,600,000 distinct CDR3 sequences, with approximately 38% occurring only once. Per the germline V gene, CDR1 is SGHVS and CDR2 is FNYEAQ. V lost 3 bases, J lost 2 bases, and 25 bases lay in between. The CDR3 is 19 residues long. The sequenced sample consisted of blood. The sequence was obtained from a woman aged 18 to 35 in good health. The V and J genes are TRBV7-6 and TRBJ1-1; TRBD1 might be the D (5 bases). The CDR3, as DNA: TGTGCCAGCAGCTTGGACGGACCCCCAGGGAGATTAACAAACACTGAAGCTTTCTTT. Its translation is CASSLDGPPGRLTNTEAFF.